One sample yielded the 5 T cell receptor beta chains listed below, sequenced in a study of CD8 T cells in Susac syndrome. Random hexamers were used to reverse transcribe the RNA input (about 0.45 to 1 ug). From the immunoSEQ multiplex PCR reads, TCRdb called clonotypes with MiXCR, one entry per CDR3 protein. The sample yields under 350,000 distinct CDR3 sequences, about 91% seen once. The sample consisted of CD4+ T cells from PBMCs. The receptors were gathered from a human donor with multiple sclerosis.

This clonotype was seen only once. CDR3 nucleotides: TGTGCCACCAGCAGAGGACTAGCGGGTAATGAGCAGTTCTTC. This sequence encodes CATSRGLAGNEQFF. The rearrangement joins TRBV15 to TRBJ2-1; TRBD2 matches at 10 bases. The CDR3 covers 14 residues. V shed 1 base, J shed 7 bases, and the junction held 1 base outside the gene matches. Germline CDR1 is LNHNV and CDR2 is YYDKDF (reference sequence).

The gene calls are TRBV20-1 and TRBJ2-1; D possibly matches TRBD1 or TRBD2 (5 bases each). This CDR3 is 12 amino acids long. In germline, CDR1 is DFQATT, CDR2 SNEGSKA (reference sequence). Trimming removed 6 bases from V and 6 bases from J, with 12 bases in between. DNA for the CDR3: TGCAGTGCGGGACCTCCGGGCAATGAGCAGTTCTTC. Encoded protein: CSAGPPGNEQFF.

The J gene is TRBJ1-4, the V gene TRBV20-1, with D perhaps matching TRBD1 (5 bases). The germline CDR1 and CDR2 sequences are DFQATT and SNEGSKA (reference sequence). Deletions cut 6 bases from V and 2 bases from J, with 10 bases between. The CDR3 totals 13 residues. CDR3: CSAVTDTNEKLFF. The DNA of the CDR3 is TGCAGTGCGGTGACAGATACTAATGAAAAACTGTTTTTT.

This clonotype was found once. This chain joins TRBV9 and TRBJ2-7; D remains ambiguous. The V end lost 0 bases, the J end lost 7 bases, and 14 bases lay between the germline ends. Germline V gene data show CDR1 as SGDLS and CDR2 as YYNGEE. The CDR3 length is 14 residues. In DNA form, the CDR3 reads TGTGCCAGCAGCGTAGCCGGAACGCTCACTGAGCAGTACTTC. Translated, it gives CASSVAGTLTEQYF.

The V gene is TRBV10-3, the J gene TRBJ1-2; the D is unclear. This CDR3 is built from 15 residues. Germline CDR1 ENHRY, CDR2 SYGVKD. The ends were cut back, 2 bases at V and 11 bases at J, with 21 bases in the middle. In DNA form, the CDR3 reads TGTGCCATCAGTGAGAGCCGGGAGGGTTTACTAGGTTACACCTTC. Its translation: CAISESREGLLGYTF.